One sample yielded the 27 T cell receptor beta chains listed below, sequenced in a study of T cell responses to AZD1222 COVID-19 vaccine. Profiling relied on immunoSEQ multiplex PCR, and the TCRdb table lists in-frame clones only, not all of them. The sample has 100,000 to 150,000 clones, around 94% seen once; the top ten hold under 7.5%. Sequenced material: peripheral blood, taken on day 0 of AZD1222 vaccination. These receptors came from an adult in good health.

The rearrangement uses TRBV29-1 and TRBJ1-1; D unclear. Deletions cut 3 bases from V and 6 bases from J, with 5 bases between. This CDR3 has 10 residues. Germline CDR1 SQVTM, CDR2 ANQGSEA. The CDR3 region is CSVDVAEAFF. DNA for the CDR3: TGCAGCGTTGATGTCGCTGAAGCTTTCTTT. Looking up the rest from reference TRBV29-1 and TRBJ1-1 gives the full variable domain: SAVISQKPSRDICQRGTSLTIQCQVDSQVTMMFWYRQQPGQSLTLIATANQGSEATYESGFVIDKFPISRPNLTFSTLTVSNMSPEDSSIYLCSVDVAEAFFGQGTRLTVV.

This clone has a handful of counts. V and J are TRBV2 and TRBJ2-7, with TRBD1 matching over 9 bases. Germline CDR1 is SNHLY and CDR2 is FYNNEI. J lost 6 bases, V lost 6 bases, and 6 bases had no gene match. The length of the CDR3 is 13 residues. The CDR3 loop is CASSGTGRGEQYF. The CDR3 region has the DNA TGTGCCAGCAGCGGGACAGGGAGGGGCGAGCAGTACTTC. The variable domain in full, with the rest retrieved from reference TRBV2 and TRBJ2-7, is EPEVTQTPSHQVTQMGQEVILRCVPISNHLYFYWYRQILGQKVEFLVSFYNNEISEKSEIFDDQFSVERPDGSNFTLKIRSTKLEDSAMYFCASSGTGRGEQYFGPGTRLTVT.

The V gene is TRBV18, the J gene TRBJ2-7, with TRBD1 identical over 9 bases. The J segment lost 5 bases and the V segment lost 3 bases, leaving 8 bases of the junction unmatched. The CDR3 has 15 amino acids. Germline CDR1 and CDR2: KGHSH and LQKENI. CDR3 residues: CASSPSGTGLNEQYF. The CDR3, as DNA: TGTGCCAGCTCACCGTCCGGGACAGGGCTTAACGAGCAGTACTTC.

There are a few counts of this clone. V and J are TRBV11-2 and TRBJ1-3, with D possibly being TRBD1 (5 bases). Trimming shortened V by 7 bases and J by 0 bases, and 19 bases separated the two germline ends. The CDR3 runs to 17 residues. The germline V gene has CDR1 SGHAT and CDR2 FQNNGV. Here the CDR3 reads CASKPSVYGGSGNTIYF. CDR3 in DNA: TGTGCCAGCAAGCCCTCAGTTTACGGGGGCTCTGGAAACACCATATATTTT. The full variable domain, its missing parts supplied by reference TRBV11-2 and TRBJ1-3, is EAGVAQSPRYKIIEKRQSVAFWCNPISGHATLYWYQQILGQGPKLLIQFQNNGVVDDSQLPKDRFSAERLKGVDSTLKIQPAKLEDSAVYLCASKPSVYGGSGNTIYFGEGSWLTVV.

The chain couples TRBV30 to TRBJ2-1; D remains unclear. With 2 bases removed from V and 4 bases from J, the gap between germline ends came to 3 bases. The CDR3 consists of 11 residues. Germline values: CDR1 GTSNPN, CDR2 SVGIG (reference sequence). The CDR3 region has the DNA TGTGCCTGGAGTTTTTACAATGAGCAGTTCTTC. Protein product: CAWSFYNEQFF.

The chain is built from TRBV27 and TRBJ2-2; a weak D match, TRBD2 (6 bases). Trimming pared 7 bases from V and 5 bases from J, leaving 11 bases between. The length of the CDR3 is 13 residues. Per the germline V gene, CDR1 is MNHEY and CDR2 is SMNVEV (reference sequence). The CDR3 nucleotides are TGTGCCAGCAAGGTAGCGGTGACCGGGGAGCTGTTTTTT. This encodes CASKVAVTGELFF.

The V call is TRBV27, the J call TRBJ2-1; the D is unclear. This CDR3 is built from 12 residues. CDR1 MNHEY and CDR2 SMNVEV come from the germline V gene (reference sequence). Trimming pared 2 bases from V and 7 bases from J, leaving 6 bases between. Here the CDR3 DNA reads TGTGCCAGCAGTTTACCCGGAAATGAGCAGTTCTTC. Translating gives CASSLPGNEQFF.

The V call is TRBV28, the J call TRBJ1-2; TRBD1 matches at 7 bases. Trimming at V came to 6 bases and at J to 5 bases, leaving 9 bases not matched to a gene. Germline V gene lookup returns CDR1 MDHEN and CDR2 SYDVKM. This CDR3 spans 14 amino acids. In DNA, the CDR3 is TGTGCCAGCAGCCGGGGACAGAGAGGGTATGGCTACACCTTC. This translates into CASSRGQRGYGYTF.

The rearrangement links TRBV19 to TRBJ2-4; no clear D gene. Deletions cut 5 bases from V and 1 base from J, with 12 bases between. The CDR3 spans 15 residues. Germline assignment: CDR1 LNHDA and CDR2 SQIVND (reference sequence). CDR3 in DNA: TGTGCCAGTAGTCCCTCGGTTGGGGCCAAAAACATTCAGTACTTC. The encoded protein is CASSPSVGAKNIQYF.

V is TRBV7-2 and J is TRBJ2-4; D unclear. The CDR3 is made up of 16 amino acids. The germline V gene encodes CDR1 SGHTA and CDR2 FQGNSA. Between the trimmed V and J ends, which lost 1 base and 5 bases, there was a span of 15 bases. The CDR3 DNA follows: TGTGCCAGCAGCTTAGGGACGGCGGTTGGCCAAAACATTCAGTACTTC. Translating gives CASSLGTAVGQNIQYF.

The chain carries TRBV6-2 or TRBV6-3 and TRBJ2-3; no clear D. V was cut by 5 bases and J by 3 bases, with 18 bases left in between. This CDR3 comprises 16 residues. Germline-derived CDR1 and CDR2 are MNHEY and SVGEGT. CDR3 nucleotide sequence: TGTGCCAGCAGTCCCCGAGATAGATGGGGTACAGATACGCAGTATTTT. Translating gives CASSPRDRWGTDTQYF.

This clone was counted once. The chain has TRBV2 and TRBJ1-6; 7 bases are a match to TRBD1. The V gene end was trimmed by 6 bases and the J gene end by 10 bases; junction bases not matched to a gene: 9. The CDR3 has 14 amino acids. Germline loops: CDR1 SNHLY, CDR2 FYNNEI. The CDR3, as DNA: TGTGCCAGCAGGCCCGGGACAGCGGAGTCACCCCTCCACTTT. Translated: CASRPGTAESPLHF.

The chain uses TRBV6-2 or TRBV6-3 and TRBJ2-3; TRBD2 matches at 9 bases. The CDR3 totals 17 residues. Germline V gives CDR1 MNHEY, CDR2 SVGEGT. The J segment lost 2 bases and the V segment lost 5 bases, leaving 11 bases of the junction unmatched. The CDR3 sequence: CASSSMGLADHTDTQYF. Written as DNA, the CDR3 is TGTGCCAGCAGTAGTATGGGACTAGCCGACCACACAGATACGCAGTATTTT.

The V gene is TRBV9, the J gene TRBJ2-1, with D possibly being TRBD2 (6 bases). V was cut by 2 bases and J by 5 bases, with 14 bases left in between. Per the germline V gene, CDR1 is SGDLS and CDR2 is YYNGEE. This CDR3 is 15 amino acids long. The CDR3 loop is CASSVGSQRHNEQFF. CDR3 sequence (DNA): TGTGCCAGCAGCGTCGGGAGCCAACGCCACAATGAGCAGTTCTTC.

This chain connects TRBV15 to TRBJ2-5; 8 nucleotides agree with TRBD2. CDR3 size: 15 residues. V trimming: 2 bases; J trimming: 3 bases; junction bases outside the gene matches: 5. Germline V CDR1 and CDR2: LNHNV, YYDKDF (reference sequence). In DNA form, the CDR3 reads TGTGCCACCAGCAGACGGGGGGGAACCGAAGAGACCCAGTACTTC. Amino acid sequence: CATSRRGGTEETQYF.

This clone has just a few counts. The rearrangement links TRBV7-8 to TRBJ1-2, with 7 bases that match TRBD1. The CDR3 has 15 residues. Germline V gene sequence: CDR1 SGHVS, CDR2 FQNEAQ. J was trimmed by 7 bases and V by 4 bases; bases with no gene match: 12. The CDR3 DNA reads as TGTGCCAGCAGCTCCCCCGGGACAGTGTCCCCTGGCTACACCTTC. It is translated as CASSSPGTVSPGYTF.

The J gene is TRBJ1-1, the V gene TRBV30; D gene unclear. Germline loops: CDR1 GTSNPN, CDR2 SVGIG (reference sequence). Trimming left V 0 bases short and J 4 bases short, with 9 bases between. This CDR3 region has 13 residues. The CDR3 sequence is CAWSVALSTEAFF. The CDR3 DNA sequence: TGTGCCTGGAGTGTAGCTCTGAGCACTGAAGCTTTCTTT.

The chain employs TRBV28 and TRBJ2-1; either TRBD1 or TRBD2 may supply D (5 bases each). The CDR3 contains 22 residues. Deletions cut 1 base from V and 5 bases from J, with 33 bases between. Germline CDR1 is MDHEN and CDR2 is SYDVKM. CDR3 sequence (DNA): TGTGCCAGCAGTTTATTTTCCCGGGGCTCAGGACGGTCACTTGCTCGCGACAATGAGCAGTTCTTC. It translates to CASSLFSRGSGRSLARDNEQFF.

The chain couples TRBV19 to TRBJ2-1; D gene ambiguous. The V end was cut by 10 bases, the J end by 1 base, with 8 bases between. CDR1 LNHDA and CDR2 SQIVND come from the germline V gene (reference sequence). CDR3 length equals 12 residues. For the CDR3, the DNA is TGTGCCACCCACGGATCCTACAATGAGCAGTTCTTC. As protein: CATHGSYNEQFF.

This clone is a singleton in its sample. The chain has TRBV19 and TRBJ1-1; D possibly corresponds to TRBD1 (5 bases). Germline V gene sequence: CDR1 LNHDA, CDR2 SQIVND (reference sequence). Trimming stripped 3 bases from V and 1 base from J, with 9 bases between. The CDR3 consists of 14 residues. CDR3: CASSMQGSNTEAFF. CDR3 coding DNA: TGTGCCAGTAGTATGCAGGGTTCGAACACTGAAGCTTTCTTT.

The chain is built from TRBV5-1 and TRBJ2-7, with D possibly matching TRBD1 (6 bases). CDR1 and CDR2 from the germline V gene are SGHRS and YFSETQ. The CDR3 is 16 amino acids. V was clipped by 4 bases and J by 3 bases, with 20 bases between them. CDR3 sequence (DNA): TGCGCCAGCAGCCAGGGACACCGGGACCTAAGCTACGAGCAGTACTTC. As protein: CASSQGHRDLSYEQYF.

The chain links TRBV29-1 to TRBJ2-7; D is perhaps TRBD1 (6 bases). V was cut by 2 bases and J by 0 bases, with 11 bases left in between. The germline V gene has CDR1 SQVTM and CDR2 ANQGSEA. CDR3 size: 14 residues. The CDR3 region is CSVESRGSSYEQYF. CDR3 nucleotide sequence: TGCAGCGTTGAATCCAGGGGTAGCTCCTACGAGCAGTACTTC.

The chain carries TRBV5-5 and TRBJ1-1; D may be TRBD1 (6 bases). The CDR3 length is 14 residues. CDR1 is SGHKS, CDR2 YYEKEE, per germline (reference sequence). V shed 5 bases and J shed 5 bases, with 16 bases lying between them. In DNA form, the CDR3 reads TGTGCCAGCAGTCCTGCTGGGGGGCGGACTGAAGCTTTCTTT. This codes for CASSPAGGRTEAFF.

The chain combines TRBV18 with TRBJ1-1; D is undetermined. With 3 bases removed from V and 3 bases from J, the gap between germline ends came to 8 bases. From germline, CDR1 is KGHSH and CDR2 LQKENI. There are 13 residues in the CDR3. Here the CDR3 DNA reads TGTGCCAGCTCACCCTTTACGGACACTGAAGCTTTCTTT. Its protein is CASSPFTDTEAFF.

The gene calls are TRBV6-5 and TRBJ2-7; 7 positions match TRBD2. Germline CDR1 MNHEY, CDR2 SVGAGI. This CDR3 comprises 13 residues. V shed 7 bases and J 3 bases; nucleotides not matched to a gene: 6. The CDR3 DNA follows: TGTGCCAGCAAAGAGGGGAGGGACTACGAGCAGTACTTC. This codes for CASKEGRDYEQYF.

This clone was seen a single time. The V and J genes are TRBV18 and TRBJ1-3; D is ambiguous. Trimming took 3 bases from V and 4 from J, leaving 4 bases between them. This CDR3 region has 12 residues. The germline V gene encodes CDR1 KGHSH and CDR2 LQKENI. The CDR3: CASSPPGNTIYF. The CDR3 DNA sequence: TGTGCCAGCTCACCCCCCGGAAACACCATATATTTT.

V is TRBV6-5 and J is TRBJ2-5; D is possibly TRBD2 (5 bases). CDR3 length: 15 amino acids. V was pared by 6 bases and J by 6 bases, with 20 bases between. The germline CDR1 and CDR2 sequences are MNHEY and SVGAGI. The CDR3 sequence: CASSPLGGFTKTQYF. Here the CDR3 DNA reads TGTGCCAGCAGCCCCTTGGGCGGGTTTACAAAGACCCAGTACTTC.